The rows below give T cell receptor beta chains drawn from one sample of a study of cytomegalovirus exposure and HLA in healthy donors. The assay was immunoSEQ multiplex PCR, and TCRdb's table has in-frame clones only and misses some. The data hold 150,000 or so clones, with about 80% observed a single time. Sequenced input: PBMCs. Receptors were obtained from a woman between 40 and 50 years old in good health and CMV-seronegative. The CDR3 runs from the conserved cysteine through the conserved F or W. The listing skips clone size in some rows; elsewhere it reads once, few, many or a size class.

size: .; J: TRBJ1-4; V: TRBV5-1; CDR3: CASRMGADEKLFF
size: .; J: TRBJ1-1; V: TRBV11-2; CDR3: CASSLGQGRKAFF
size: .; J: TRBJ1-1; V: TRBV9; CDR3: CASSVGRLSTEAFF
size: .; J: TRBJ2-5; V: TRBV27; CDR3: CASSSTRQGAGETQYF
size: few; J: TRBJ2-7; V: TRBV2; CDR3: CASSRGREAYEQYF
size: .; J: TRBJ1-2; V: TRBV29-1; CDR3: CSVEDRQVYGYTF
size: .; J: TRBJ2-7; V: TRBV10-3; CDR3: CATRLEDSYEQYF
size: .; J: TRBJ2-5; V: TRBV18; CDR3: CASSRGQETQYF
size: .; J: TRBJ2-1; V: TRBV9; CDR3: CASSASPGLAPYNEQFF
size: .; J: TRBJ1-2; V: TRBV5-1; CDR3: CASSLRDRTYGYTF
size: .; J: TRBJ1-4; V: TRBV5-5; CDR3: CASNPRDSRAGFF
size: .; J: TRBJ2-7; V: TRBV5-8; CDR3: CASSHGTGGNGYEQYF
size: .; J: TRBJ2-2; V: TRBV5-4; CDR3: CASSSLKQAPGELFF
size: once; J: TRBJ2-7; V: TRBV29-1; CDR3: CSVSGTGSHLGPAYEQYF
size: .; J: TRBJ2-3; V: TRBV7-7; CDR3: CASSPGTGSTDTQYF
size: .; J: TRBJ1-2; V: TRBV30; CDR3: CASRDSRNYGYTF
size: .; J: .; V: TRBV19; CDR3: CASSIRVYHEQYF
size: .; J: TRBJ1-2; V: TRBV7-3; CDR3: CASSLSGGSGYGYTF
size: .; J: TRBJ2-7; V: TRBV15; CDR3: CATGQEVPEQYF
size: .; J: TRBJ1-4; V: TRBV7-9; CDR3: CASSLTARGPNEKLFF
size: .; J: TRBJ2-4; V: TRBV30; CDR3: CAWILQGGNIQYF
size: .; J: TRBJ2-7; V: TRBV2; CDR3: CASSDITSDEQYF
size: few; J: TRBJ1-4; V: TRBV4-1; CDR3: CASSQEREKLFF
size: .; J: TRBJ2-7; V: TRBV5-1; CDR3: CASSLTGGLYEQYF
size: .; J: TRBJ1-5; V: TRBV28; CDR3: CASSGVQGARNQPQHF
size: .; J: TRBJ2-3; V: TRBV7-9; CDR3: CASSSWGARGDTQYF
size: .; J: TRBJ2-5; V: TRBV5-1; CDR3: CASRGLTRLIETQYF
size: .; J: TRBJ2-1; V: TRBV5-1; CDR3: CASKPLGIESEQFF
size: .; J: TRBJ2-1; V: TRBV15; CDR3: CATSRDRPTLAGASSSYNEQFF